This paragraph reports one TCR beta chain. Its specificity is unknown. This entry belongs to a study of T cell responses to AZD1222 COVID-19 vaccine. The V segment lost 4 bases and the J segment 9 bases; nucleotides outside the gene matches: 17. CDR3 length equals 16 residues. Germline V lookup: CDR1 LGHDT, CDR2 YNNKEL (reference sequence). Data came from immunoSEQ multiplex PCR; TCRdb stores just in-frame clones and leaves some out. The profile shows over 150,000 clones, 85% to 90% of them singletons. Samples with a second dose at about 4 or about 12 weeks were pooled together. Study results and caveats: Close to half of spike-specific TCRs reportedly recognize unmutated variant regions.

This material consisted of peripheral blood, taken 28 days after the second AZD1222 dose. The receptor was derived from an adult who received the AZD1222 COVID-19 vaccine. The chain employs TRBV3-1 (or the pseudogene TRBV3-2) and TRBJ2-7, with TRBD2 identical over 8 bases. The CDR3 bases are TGTGCCAGCAGCCCTTTACAAGCGGGGGCCTCTACGGGGCAGTACTTC. Protein: CASSPLQAGASTGQYF.